The sample holds many counts of the clone carrying this TCR beta chain. What it binds is unknown. The sample belongs to a study of response to subunit inactivated influenza vaccine. Notes on the study in general: There was a suggestion from the authors that each seasonal influenza vaccination recruits few new T cells.

Per germline, CDR1 SGHRS and CDR2 YFSETQ. The CDR3 covers 17 residues. The trim removed 1 base at V and 3 bases at J, leaving 11 bases unmatched. Each CDR3 protein is one row after TCRdb ran MiXCR on the RT-PCR reads. The table includes around 570,000 distinct CDR3 sequences, 6.5% to 8% detected once. Material: PBMCs from blood, obtained about 23 months after vaccination. This receptor was obtained from a man aged 45 to 75 who received an inactivated influenza vaccine. The V and J genes are TRBV5-1 and TRBJ2-3, with 7 bases lining up with TRBD1. For the CDR3, the DNA is TGCGCCAGCAGCTTGCGATTGAGACAGGGATATACAGATACGCAGTATTTT. Translation: CASSLRLRQGYTDTQYF.